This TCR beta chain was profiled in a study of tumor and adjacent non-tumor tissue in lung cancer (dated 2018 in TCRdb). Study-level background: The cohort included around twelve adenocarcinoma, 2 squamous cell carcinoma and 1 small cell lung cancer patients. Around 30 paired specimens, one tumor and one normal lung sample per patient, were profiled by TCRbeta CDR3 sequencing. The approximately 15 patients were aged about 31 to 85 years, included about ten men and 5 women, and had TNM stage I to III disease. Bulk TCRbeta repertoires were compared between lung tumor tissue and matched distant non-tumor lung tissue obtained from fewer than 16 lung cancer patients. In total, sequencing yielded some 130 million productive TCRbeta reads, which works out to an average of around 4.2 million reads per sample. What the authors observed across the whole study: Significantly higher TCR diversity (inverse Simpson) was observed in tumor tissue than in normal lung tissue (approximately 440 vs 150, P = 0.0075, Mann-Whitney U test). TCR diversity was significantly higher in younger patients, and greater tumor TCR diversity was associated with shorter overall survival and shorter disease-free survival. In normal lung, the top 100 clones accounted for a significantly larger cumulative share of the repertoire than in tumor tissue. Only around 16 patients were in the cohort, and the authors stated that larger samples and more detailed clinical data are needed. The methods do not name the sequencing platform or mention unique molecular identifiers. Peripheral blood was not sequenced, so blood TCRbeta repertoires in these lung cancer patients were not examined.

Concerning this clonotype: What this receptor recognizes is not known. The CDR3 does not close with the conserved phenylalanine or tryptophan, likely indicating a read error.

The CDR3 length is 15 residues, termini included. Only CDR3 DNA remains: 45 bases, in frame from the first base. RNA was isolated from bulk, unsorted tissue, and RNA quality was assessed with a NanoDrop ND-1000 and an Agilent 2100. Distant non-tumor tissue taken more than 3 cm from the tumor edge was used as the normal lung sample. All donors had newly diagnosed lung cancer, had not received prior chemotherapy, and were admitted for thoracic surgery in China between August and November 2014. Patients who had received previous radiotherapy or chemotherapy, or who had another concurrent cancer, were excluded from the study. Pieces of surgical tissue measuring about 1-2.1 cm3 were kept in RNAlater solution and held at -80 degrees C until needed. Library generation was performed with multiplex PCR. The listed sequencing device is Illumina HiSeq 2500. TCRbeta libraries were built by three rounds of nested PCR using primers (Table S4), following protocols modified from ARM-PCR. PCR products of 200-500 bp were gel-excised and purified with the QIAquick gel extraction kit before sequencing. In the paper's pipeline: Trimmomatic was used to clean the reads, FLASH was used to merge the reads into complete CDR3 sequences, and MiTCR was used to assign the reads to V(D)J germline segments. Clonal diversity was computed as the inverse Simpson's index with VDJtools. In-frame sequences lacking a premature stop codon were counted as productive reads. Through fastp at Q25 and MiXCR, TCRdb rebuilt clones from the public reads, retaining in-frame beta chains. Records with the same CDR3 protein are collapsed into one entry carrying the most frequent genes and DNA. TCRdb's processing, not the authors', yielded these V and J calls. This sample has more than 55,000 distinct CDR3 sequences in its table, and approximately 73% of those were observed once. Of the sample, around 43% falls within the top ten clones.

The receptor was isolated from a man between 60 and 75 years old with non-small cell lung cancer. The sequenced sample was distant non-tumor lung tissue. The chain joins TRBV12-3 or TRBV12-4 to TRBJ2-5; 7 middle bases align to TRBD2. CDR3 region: CTSRLVGGYEETQYS. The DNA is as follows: TGTACCAGCAGGCTAGTGGGAGGGTACGAAGAGACCCAGTACTCC.